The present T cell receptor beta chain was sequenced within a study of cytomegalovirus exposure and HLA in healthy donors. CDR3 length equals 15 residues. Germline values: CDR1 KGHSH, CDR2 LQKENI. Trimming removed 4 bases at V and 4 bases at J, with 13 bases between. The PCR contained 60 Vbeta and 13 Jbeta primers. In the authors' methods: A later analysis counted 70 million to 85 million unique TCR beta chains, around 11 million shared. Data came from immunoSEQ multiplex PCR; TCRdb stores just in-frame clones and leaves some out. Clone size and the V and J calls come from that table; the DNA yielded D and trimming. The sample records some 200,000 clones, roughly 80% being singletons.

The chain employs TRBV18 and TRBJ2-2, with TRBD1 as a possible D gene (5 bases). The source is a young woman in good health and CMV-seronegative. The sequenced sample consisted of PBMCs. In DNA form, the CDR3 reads TGTGCCAGCTCACGAGATAAAGACAGCACCGGGGAGCTGTTTTTT. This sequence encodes CASSRDKDSTGELFF.